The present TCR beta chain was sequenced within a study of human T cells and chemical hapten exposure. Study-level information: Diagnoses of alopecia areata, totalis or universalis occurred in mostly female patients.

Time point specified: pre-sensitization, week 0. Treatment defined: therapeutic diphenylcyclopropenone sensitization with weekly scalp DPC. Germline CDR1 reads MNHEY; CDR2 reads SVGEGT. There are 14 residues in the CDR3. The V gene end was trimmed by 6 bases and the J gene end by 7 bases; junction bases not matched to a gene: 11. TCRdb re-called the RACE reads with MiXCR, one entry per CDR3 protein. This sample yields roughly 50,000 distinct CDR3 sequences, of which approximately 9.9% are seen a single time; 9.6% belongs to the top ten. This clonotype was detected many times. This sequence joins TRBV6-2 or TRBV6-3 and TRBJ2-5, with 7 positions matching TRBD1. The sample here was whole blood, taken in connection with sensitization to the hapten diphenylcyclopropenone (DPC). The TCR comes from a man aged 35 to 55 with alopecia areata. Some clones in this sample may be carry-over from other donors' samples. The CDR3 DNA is TGTGCCAGCAGCCTACTATCAGGGGGTGGGACCCAGTACTTC. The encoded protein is CASSLLSGGGTQYF.